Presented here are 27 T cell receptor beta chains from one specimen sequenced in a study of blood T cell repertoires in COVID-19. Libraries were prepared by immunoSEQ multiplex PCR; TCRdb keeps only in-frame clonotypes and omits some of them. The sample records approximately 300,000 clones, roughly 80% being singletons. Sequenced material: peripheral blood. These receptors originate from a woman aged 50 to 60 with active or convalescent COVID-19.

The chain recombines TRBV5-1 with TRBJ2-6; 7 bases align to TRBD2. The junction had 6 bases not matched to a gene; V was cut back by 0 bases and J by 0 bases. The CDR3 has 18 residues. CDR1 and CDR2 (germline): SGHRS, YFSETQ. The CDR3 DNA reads TGCGCCAGCAGCTTGGGGCGGGGGATACCCTCTGGGGCCAACGTCCTGACTTTC. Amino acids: CASSLGRGIPSGANVLTF.

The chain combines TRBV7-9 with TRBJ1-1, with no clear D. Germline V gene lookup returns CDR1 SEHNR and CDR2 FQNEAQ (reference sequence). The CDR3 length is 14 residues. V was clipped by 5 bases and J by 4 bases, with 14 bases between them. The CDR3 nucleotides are TGTGCCAGCAGCAAGACTTTGGGAGTCACTGAAGCTTTCTTT. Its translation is CASSKTLGVTEAFF.

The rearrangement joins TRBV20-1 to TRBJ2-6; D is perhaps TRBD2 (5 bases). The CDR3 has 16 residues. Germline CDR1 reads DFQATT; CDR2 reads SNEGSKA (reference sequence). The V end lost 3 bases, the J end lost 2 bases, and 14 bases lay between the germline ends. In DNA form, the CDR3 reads TGCAGTGCTAGTTATCTAGCCGGCCCTGGGGCCAACGTCCTGACTTTC. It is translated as CSASYLAGPGANVLTF.

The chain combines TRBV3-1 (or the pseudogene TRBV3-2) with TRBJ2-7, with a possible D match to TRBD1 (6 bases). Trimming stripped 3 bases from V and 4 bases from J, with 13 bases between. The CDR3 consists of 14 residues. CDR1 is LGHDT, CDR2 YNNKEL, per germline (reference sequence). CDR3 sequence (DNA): TGTGCCAGCAGCCATTCAGGGGCCGGGTACGAGCAGTACTTC. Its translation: CASSHSGAGYEQYF.

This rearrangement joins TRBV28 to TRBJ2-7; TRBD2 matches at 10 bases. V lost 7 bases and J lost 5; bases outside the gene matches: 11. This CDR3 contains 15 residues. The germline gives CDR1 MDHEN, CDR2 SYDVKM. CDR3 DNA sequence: TGTGCCAGCACTCGCCCGGCTAGCGGGAGCCACGAGCAGTACTTC. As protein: CASTRPASGSHEQYF.

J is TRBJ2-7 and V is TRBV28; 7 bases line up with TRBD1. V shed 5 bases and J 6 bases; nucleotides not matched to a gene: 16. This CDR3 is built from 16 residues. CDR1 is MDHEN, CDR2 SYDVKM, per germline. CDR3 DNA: TGTGCCAGCAGTCAAGTTAAGACAGGGTGGCCTCGCGAGCAGTACTTC. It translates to CASSQVKTGWPREQYF.

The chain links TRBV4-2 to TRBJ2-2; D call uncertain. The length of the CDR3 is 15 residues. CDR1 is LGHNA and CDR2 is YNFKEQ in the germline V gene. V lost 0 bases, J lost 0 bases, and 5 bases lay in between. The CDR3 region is CASSQDGANTGELFF. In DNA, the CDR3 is TGTGCCAGCAGCCAAGACGGAGCGAACACCGGGGAGCTGTTTTTT.

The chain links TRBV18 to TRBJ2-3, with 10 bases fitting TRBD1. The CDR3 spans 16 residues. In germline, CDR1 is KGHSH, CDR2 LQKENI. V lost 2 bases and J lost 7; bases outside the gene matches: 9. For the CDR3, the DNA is TGTGCCAGCTCACCATCGACAGGGGGCGGTGCGAATACGCAGTATTTT. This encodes CASSPSTGGGANTQYF.

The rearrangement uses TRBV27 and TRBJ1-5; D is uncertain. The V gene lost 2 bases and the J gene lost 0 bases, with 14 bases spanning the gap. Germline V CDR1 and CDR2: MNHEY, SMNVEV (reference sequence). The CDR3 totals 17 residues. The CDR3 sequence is CASSLKPPGYSNQPQHF. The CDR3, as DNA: TGTGCCAGCAGTTTAAAACCCCCGGGTTATAGCAATCAGCCCCAGCATTTT.

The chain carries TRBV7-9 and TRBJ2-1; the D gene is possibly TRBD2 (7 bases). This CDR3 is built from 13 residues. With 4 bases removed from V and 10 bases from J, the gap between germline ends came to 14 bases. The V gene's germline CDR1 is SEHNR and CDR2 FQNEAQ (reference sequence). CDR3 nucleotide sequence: TGTGCCAGCAGCTCCCCGGGGGGCGGCGAGCAGTTCTTC. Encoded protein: CASSSPGGGEQFF.

The CDR3 region has the DNA TGTGCCAGCAGTTCGACAGGGAACCCTAATGAAAAACTGTTTTTT. It is translated as CASSSTGNPNEKLFF. This chain joins TRBV2 and TRBJ1-4, with TRBD1 matching over 7 bases. This CDR3 is built from 15 residues. The germline gives CDR1 SNHLY, CDR2 FYNNEI. V lost 5 bases, J lost 3 bases, and 6 bases stayed unmatched.

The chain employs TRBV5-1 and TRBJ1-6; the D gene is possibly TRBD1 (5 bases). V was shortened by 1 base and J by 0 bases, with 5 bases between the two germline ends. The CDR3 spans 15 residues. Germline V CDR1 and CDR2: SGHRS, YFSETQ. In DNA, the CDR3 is TGCGCCAGCAGCTTGCAGGGCTCCTATAATTCACCCCTCCACTTT. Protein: CASSLQGSYNSPLHF.

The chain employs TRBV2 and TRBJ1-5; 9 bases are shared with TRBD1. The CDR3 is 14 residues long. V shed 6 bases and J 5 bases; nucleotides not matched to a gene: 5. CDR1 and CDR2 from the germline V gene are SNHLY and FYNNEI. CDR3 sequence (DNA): TGTGCCAGCAGAGGGGACAGGGAATATCAGCCCCAGCATTTT. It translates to CASRGDREYQPQHF.

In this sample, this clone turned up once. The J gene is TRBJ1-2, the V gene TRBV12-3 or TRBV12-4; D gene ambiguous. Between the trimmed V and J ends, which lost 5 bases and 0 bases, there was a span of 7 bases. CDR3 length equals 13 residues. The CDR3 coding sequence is TGTGCCAGCAGTCCTCAGTCTAACTATGGCTACACCTTC. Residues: CASSPQSNYGYTF.

The CDR3 DNA reads as TGTGCCAGCAGCCGGGACAGTCCCACTGAAGCTTTCTTT. This encodes CASSRDSPTEAFF. The chain employs TRBV11-2 and TRBJ1-1; TRBD1 aligns across 7 bases. J was trimmed by 4 bases and V by 5 bases; bases with no gene match: 4. There are 13 residues in the CDR3. Germline values: CDR1 SGHAT, CDR2 FQNNGV.

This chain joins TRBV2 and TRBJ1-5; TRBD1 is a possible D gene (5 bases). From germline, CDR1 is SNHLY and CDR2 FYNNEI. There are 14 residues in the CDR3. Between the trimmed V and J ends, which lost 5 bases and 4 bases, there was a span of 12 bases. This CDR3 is CASSTWGGNQPQHF. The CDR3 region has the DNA TGTGCCAGCAGTACCTGGGGGGGGAATCAGCCCCAGCATTTT.

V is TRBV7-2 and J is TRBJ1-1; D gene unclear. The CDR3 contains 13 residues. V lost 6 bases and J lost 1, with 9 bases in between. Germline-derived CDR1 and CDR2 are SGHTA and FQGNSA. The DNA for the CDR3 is TGTGCCAGCAGTAGAGAGGGGAACACTGAAGCTTTCTTT. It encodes CASSREGNTEAFF.

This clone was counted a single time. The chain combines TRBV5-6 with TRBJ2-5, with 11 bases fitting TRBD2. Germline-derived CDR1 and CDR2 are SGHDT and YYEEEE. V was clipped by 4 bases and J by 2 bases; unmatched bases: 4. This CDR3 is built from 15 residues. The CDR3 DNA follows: TGTGCCAGCAGCGCCCTAGCGGGAGGTCAAGAGACCCAGTACTTC. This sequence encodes CASSALAGGQETQYF.

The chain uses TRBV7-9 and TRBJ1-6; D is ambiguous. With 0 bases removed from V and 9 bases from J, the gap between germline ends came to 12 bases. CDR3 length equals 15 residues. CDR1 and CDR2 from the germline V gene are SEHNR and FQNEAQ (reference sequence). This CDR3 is CASSLADLRGSPLHF. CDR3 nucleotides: TGTGCCAGCAGCTTAGCAGACCTCCGAGGTTCACCCCTCCACTTT.

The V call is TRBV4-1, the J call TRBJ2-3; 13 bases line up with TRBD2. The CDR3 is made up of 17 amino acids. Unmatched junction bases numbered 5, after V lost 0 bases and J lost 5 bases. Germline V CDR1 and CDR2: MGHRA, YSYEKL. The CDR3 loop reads CASSQELAGGRVDTQYF. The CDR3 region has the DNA TGCGCCAGCAGCCAAGAACTAGCGGGAGGGCGTGTAGATACGCAGTATTTT.

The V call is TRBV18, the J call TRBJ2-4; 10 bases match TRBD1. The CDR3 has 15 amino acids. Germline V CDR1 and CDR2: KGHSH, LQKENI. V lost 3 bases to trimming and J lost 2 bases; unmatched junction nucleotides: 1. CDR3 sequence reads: CASSPGQGSKNIQYF. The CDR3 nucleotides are TGTGCCAGCTCACCGGGACAGGGGTCCAAAAACATTCAGTACTTC.

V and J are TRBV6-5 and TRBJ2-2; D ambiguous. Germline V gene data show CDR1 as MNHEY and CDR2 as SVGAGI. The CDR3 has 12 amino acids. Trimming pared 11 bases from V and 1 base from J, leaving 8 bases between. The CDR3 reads CASSRNTGELFF. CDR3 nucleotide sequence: TGTGCCTCCTCCAGGAACACCGGGGAGCTGTTTTTT.

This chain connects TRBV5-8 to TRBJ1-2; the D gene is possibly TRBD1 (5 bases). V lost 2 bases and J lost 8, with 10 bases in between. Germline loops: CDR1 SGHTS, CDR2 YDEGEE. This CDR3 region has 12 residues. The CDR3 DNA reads TGTGCCAGCAGCTTCGGGGGGATCGGCTACACCTTC. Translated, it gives CASSFGGIGYTF.

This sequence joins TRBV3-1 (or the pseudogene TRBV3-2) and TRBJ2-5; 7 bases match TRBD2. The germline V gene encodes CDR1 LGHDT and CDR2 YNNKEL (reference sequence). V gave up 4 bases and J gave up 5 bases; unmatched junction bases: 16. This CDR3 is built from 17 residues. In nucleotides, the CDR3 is TGTGCCAGCAGCCCCCCCCACGGGCGGGGGAGCTGGGAGACCCAGTACTTC. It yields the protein CASSPPHGRGSWETQYF.

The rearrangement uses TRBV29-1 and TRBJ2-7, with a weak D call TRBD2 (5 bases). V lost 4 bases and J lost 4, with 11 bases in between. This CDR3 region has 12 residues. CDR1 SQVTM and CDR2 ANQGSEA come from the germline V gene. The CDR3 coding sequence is TGCAGCGTTGCGACAACGGGATACGAGCAGTACTTC. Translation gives CSVATTGYEQYF.

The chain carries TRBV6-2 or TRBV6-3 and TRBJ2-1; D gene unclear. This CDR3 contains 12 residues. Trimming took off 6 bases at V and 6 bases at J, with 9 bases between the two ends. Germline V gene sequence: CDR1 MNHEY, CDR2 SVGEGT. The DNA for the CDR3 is TGTGCCAGCAGCCAAACATCCAATGAGCAGTTCTTC. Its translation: CASSQTSNEQFF.

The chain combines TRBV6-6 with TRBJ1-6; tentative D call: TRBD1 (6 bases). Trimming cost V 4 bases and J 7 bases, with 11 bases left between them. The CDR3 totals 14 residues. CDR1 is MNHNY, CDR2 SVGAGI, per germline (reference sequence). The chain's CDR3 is CASSSAGVNSPLHF. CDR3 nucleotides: TGTGCCAGCAGTTCGGCAGGGGTGAATTCACCCCTCCACTTT.